This T cell receptor beta chain was documented in a study of OX40 agonist ivuxolimab in advanced cancers. Study information: Dose-escalation cases comprised hepatocellular carcinoma, melanoma, renal cell or head and neck cancer. Prior checkpoint blockade (anti-PD-1, anti-PD-L1 or anti-CTLA-4) was permitted; less than 45% had it. General study results and limits: People who partly responded at 0.1-3.0 mg/kg had some of the least clonal expansion seen. Not determined was the antigen specificity of the expanded peripheral T cells.

Trimming took 4 bases from V and 9 from J; bases not matched to a gene: 14. The germline V gene has CDR1 SGHAT and CDR2 FQNNGV. The CDR3 totals 15 residues. This clone was found once. The antigen remains undetermined. TCRdb keeps only in-frame clones here, not all; method: immunoSEQ multiplex PCR. Found here are 50,000 to 65,000 clones, over 65% of them singletons; the top ten hold roughly 2.3%. The chain is built from TRBV11-2 and TRBJ2-5; 7 bases agree with TRBD2. The sequence was collected from an adult with an advanced solid tumor such as melanoma, head and neck, liver or kidney cancer. Specimen: CD4+ or CD8+ T cells sorted from blood, collected in a trial of the OX40 agonist ivuxolimab. As DNA, the CDR3 is TGTGCCAGCAGCTCACACGTCCGGGGGGATTCCGCCCAGTACTTC. Its translation is CASSSHVRGDSAQYF.